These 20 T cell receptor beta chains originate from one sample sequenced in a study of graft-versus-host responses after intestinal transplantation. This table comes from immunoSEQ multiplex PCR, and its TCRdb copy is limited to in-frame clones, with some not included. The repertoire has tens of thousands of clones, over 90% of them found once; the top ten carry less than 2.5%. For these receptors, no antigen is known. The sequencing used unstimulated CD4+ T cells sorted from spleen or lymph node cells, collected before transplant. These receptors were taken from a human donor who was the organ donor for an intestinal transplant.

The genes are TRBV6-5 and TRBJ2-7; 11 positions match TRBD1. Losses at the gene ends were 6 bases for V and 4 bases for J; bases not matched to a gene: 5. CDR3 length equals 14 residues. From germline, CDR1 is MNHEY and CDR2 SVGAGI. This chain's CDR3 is CASSPDRGRYEQYF. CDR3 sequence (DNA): TGTGCCAGCAGCCCGGACAGGGGGCGATACGAGCAGTACTTC.

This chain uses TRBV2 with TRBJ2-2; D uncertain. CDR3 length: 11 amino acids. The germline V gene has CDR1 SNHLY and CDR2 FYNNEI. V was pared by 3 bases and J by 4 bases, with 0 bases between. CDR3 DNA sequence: TGTGCCAGCAGTGACACCGGGGAGCTGTTTTTT. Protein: CASSDTGELFF.

The CDR3 is CASSLERQAGGVETQYF. The CDR3 DNA reads TGCGCCAGCAGCTTGGAGCGACAGGCCGGAGGGGTGGAGACCCAGTACTTC. V gene TRBV5-1 combines with J gene TRBJ2-5; the D gene could be TRBD1 or TRBD2 (6 bases each). The germline V and J ends were trimmed by 0 bases and 5 bases, with 20 bases remaining between them. CDR1 and CDR2 from the germline V gene are SGHRS and YFSETQ. This CDR3 has 17 residues.

The CDR3 reads CASSQFPSGNTDTQYF. The DNA for the CDR3 is TGTGCCAGCAGCCAATTCCCTAGCGGGAACACAGATACGCAGTATTTT. The chain recombines TRBV16 with TRBJ2-3; 9 nucleotides align to TRBD2. The trim removed 1 base at V and 2 bases at J, leaving 4 bases unmatched. This CDR3 is built from 16 residues. Germline lookup yields CDR1 KGHSY and CDR2 FQNENV.

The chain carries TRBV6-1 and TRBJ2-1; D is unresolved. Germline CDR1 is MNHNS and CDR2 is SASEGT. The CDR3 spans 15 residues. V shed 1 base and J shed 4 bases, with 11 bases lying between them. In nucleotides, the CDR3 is TGTGCCAGCAGTGAAGTGGTGTTGGGGTACAATGAGCAGTTCTTC. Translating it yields CASSEVVLGYNEQFF.

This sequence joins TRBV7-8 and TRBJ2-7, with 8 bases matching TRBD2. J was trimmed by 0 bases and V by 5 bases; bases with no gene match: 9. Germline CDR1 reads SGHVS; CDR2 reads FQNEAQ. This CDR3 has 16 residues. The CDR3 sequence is CASSTSGSSFSYEQYF. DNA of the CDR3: TGTGCCAGCAGCACGAGCGGGAGTTCCTTCTCCTACGAGCAGTACTTC.

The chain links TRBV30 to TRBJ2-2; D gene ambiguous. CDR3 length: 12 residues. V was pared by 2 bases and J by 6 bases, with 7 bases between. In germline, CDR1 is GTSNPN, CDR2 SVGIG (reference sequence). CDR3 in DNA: TGTGCCTGGAGTAAATACTCCGGGGAGCTGTTTTTT. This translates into CAWSKYSGELFF.

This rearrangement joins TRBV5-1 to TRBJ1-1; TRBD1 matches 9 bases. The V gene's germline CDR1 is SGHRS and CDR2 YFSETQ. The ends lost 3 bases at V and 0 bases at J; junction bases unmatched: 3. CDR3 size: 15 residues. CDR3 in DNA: TGCGCCAGCAGCTCGACAGGGGGGATGAACACTGAAGCTTTCTTT. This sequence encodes CASSSTGGMNTEAFF.

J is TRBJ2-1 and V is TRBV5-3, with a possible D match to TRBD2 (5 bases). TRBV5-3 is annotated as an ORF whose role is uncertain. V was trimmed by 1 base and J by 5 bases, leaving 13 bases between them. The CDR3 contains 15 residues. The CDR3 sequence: CARSLRLDLNNEQFF. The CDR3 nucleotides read TGTGCCAGAAGCTTGCGCCTGGACTTAAACAATGAGCAGTTCTTC.

The CDR3 DNA reads as TGTGCCAGCAGTGACGAAGGGGCGGGCGAGCAGTACTTC. Protein product: CASSDEGAGEQYF. The rearrangement links TRBV25-1 to TRBJ2-7; D may correspond to TRBD1 or TRBD2 (5 bases each). CDR3 size: 13 residues. CDR1 and CDR2 (germline): MGHDK, SYGVNS. The V and J ends lost 3 bases and 6 bases respectively, with 12 bases between them.

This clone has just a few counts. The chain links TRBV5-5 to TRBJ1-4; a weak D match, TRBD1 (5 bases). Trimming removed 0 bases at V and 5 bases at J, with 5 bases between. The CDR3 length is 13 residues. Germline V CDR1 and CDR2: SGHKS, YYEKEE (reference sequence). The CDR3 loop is CASSLGGNEKLFF. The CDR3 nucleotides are TGTGCCAGCAGCTTGGGGGGGAATGAAAAACTGTTTTTT.

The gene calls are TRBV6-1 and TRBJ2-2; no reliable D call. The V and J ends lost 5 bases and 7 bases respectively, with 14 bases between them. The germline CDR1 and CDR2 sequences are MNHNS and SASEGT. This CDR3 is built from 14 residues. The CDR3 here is CASSSPGRRGELFF. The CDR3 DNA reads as TGTGCCAGCAGTTCCCCCGGCCGGCGCGGGGAGCTGTTTTTT.

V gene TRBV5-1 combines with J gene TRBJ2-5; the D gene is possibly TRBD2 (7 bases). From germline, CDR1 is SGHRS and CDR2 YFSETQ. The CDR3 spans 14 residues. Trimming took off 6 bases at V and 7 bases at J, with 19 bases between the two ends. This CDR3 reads CASTGGGSEGTQYF. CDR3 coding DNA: TGCGCCAGCACGGGGGGCGGGAGCGAGGGGACCCAGTACTTC.

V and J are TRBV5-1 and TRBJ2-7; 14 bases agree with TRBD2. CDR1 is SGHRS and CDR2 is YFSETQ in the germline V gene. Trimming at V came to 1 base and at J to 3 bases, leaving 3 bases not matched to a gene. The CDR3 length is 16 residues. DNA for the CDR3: TGCGCCAGCAGCTTGTCAGGGACTAGCGGGAGCTACGAGCAGTACTTC. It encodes CASSLSGTSGSYEQYF. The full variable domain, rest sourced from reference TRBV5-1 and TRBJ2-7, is KAGVTQTPRYLIKTRGQQVTLSCSPISGHRSVSWYQQTPGQGLQFLFEYFSETQRNKGNFPGRFSGRQFSNSRSEMNVSTLELGDSALYLCASSLSGTSGSYEQYFGPGTRLTVT.

CDR3 region: CASSPARGNEQFF. The CDR3 DNA sequence: TGTGCCAGCAGTCCGGCCAGGGGTAATGAGCAGTTCTTC. The chain links TRBV27 to TRBJ2-1, with D possibly TRBD1 on 6 matching bases. The CDR3 contains 13 residues. V shed 5 bases and J shed 7 bases, with 12 bases lying between them. In germline, CDR1 is MNHEY, CDR2 SMNVEV (reference sequence).

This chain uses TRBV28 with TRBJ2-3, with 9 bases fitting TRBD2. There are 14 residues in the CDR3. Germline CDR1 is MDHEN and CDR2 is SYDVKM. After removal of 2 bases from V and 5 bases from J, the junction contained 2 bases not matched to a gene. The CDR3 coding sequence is TGTGCCAGCAGTTTAGGAGCGGGAGGAGATACGCAGTATTTT. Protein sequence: CASSLGAGGDTQYF.

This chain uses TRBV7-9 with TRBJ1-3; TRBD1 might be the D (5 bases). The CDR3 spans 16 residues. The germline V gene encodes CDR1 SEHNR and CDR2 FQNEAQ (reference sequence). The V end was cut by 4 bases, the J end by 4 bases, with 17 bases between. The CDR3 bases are TGTGCCAGCAGCTCCATTCTTGGGACCTTAGGAAACACCATATATTTT. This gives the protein CASSSILGTLGNTIYF.

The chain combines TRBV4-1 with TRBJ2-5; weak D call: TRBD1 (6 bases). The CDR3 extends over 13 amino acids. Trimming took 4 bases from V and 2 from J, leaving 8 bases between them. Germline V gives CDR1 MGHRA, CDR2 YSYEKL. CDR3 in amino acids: CASSLGQQETQYF. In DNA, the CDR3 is TGCGCCAGCAGCCTCGGACAGCAAGAGACCCAGTACTTC.

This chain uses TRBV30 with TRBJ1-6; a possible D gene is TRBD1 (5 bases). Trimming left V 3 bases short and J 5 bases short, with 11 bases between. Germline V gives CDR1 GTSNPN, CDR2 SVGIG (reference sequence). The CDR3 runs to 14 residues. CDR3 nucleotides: TGTGCCTGGAGCCCGGGACTGGATAATTCACCCCTCCACTTT. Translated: CAWSPGLDNSPLHF.

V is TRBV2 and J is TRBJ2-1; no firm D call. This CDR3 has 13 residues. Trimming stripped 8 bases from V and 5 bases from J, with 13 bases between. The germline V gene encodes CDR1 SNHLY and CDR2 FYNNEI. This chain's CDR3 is CASGVNTDNEQFF. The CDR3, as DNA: TGTGCCAGCGGAGTTAACACGGACAATGAGCAGTTCTTC.